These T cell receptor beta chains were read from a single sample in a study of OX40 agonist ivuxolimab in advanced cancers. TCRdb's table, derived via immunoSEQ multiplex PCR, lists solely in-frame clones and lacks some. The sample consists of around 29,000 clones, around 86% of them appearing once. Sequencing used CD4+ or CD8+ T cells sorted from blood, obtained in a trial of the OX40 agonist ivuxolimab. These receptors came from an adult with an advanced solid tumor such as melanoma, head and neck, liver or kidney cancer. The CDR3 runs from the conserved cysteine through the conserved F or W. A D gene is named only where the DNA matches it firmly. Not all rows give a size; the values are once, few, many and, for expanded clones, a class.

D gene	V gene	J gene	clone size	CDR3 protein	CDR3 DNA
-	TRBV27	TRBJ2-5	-	CASSYRGAGETQYF	TGTGCCAGCAGTTATCGGGGGGCTGGGGAGACCCAGTACTTC
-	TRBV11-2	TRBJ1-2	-	CASSLGQGNYGYTF	TGTGCCAGCAGCTTGGGCCAGGGGAACTATGGCTACACCTTC
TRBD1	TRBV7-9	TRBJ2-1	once	CASSLVGQGVREQFF	TGTGCCAGCAGCTTAGTGGGACAGGGTGTTCGGGAGCAGTTCTTC
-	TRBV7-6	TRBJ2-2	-	CASSLLIGDANTGELFF	TGTGCCAGCAGCCTGCTTATTGGGGACGCGAACACCGGGGAGCTGTTTTTT
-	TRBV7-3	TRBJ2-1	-	CASSLGAVGDEQFF	TGTGCCAGCAGCCTAGGGGCCGTGGGGGATGAGCAGTTCTTC
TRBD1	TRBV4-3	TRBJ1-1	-	CASSGDRENTEAFF	TGCGCCAGCAGCGGGGACAGAGAGAACACTGAAGCTTTCTTT
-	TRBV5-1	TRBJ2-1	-	CASSGGSTLNEQFF	TGCGCCAGCAGCGGCGGTAGTACCCTCAATGAGCAGTTCTTC
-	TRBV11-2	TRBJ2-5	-	CASSLGEAGETQYF	TGTGCCAGCAGCTTAGGGGAAGCTGGGGAGACCCAGTACTTC
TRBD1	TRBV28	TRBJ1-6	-	CASSLSRQGDYSYNSPLHF	TGTGCCAGCAGTCTCTCCAGACAGGGGGACTACTCCTATAATTCACCCCTCCACTTT
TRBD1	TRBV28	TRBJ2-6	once	CASSRGQVSGANVLTF	TGTGCCAGCAGCCGGGGACAGGTCTCTGGGGCCAACGTCCTGACTTTC
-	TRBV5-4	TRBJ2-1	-	CASSYRDNDNEQFF	TGTGCCAGCAGCTACCGGGACAATGACAATGAGCAGTTCTTC
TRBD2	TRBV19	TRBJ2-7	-	CASSIVGGSEQYF	TGTGCCAGTAGCATCGTGGGAGGGAGCGAGCAGTACTTC
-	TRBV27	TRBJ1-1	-	CARDGNSGTEAFF	TGTGCCAGGGACGGGAACTCAGGGACTGAAGCTTTCTTT
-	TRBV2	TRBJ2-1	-	CASSDSRALGPTEQFF	TGTGCCAGCAGTGATAGCAGGGCTCTTGGCCCAACGGAGCAGTTCTTC
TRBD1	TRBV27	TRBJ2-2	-	CASSILQGSGTGELFF	TGTGCCAGCAGTATCTTACAGGGGAGTGGGACCGGGGAGCTGTTTTTT
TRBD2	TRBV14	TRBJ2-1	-	CASSHREGFHNEQFF	TGTGCCAGCAGCCACCGGGAGGGGTTCCACAATGAGCAGTTCTTC
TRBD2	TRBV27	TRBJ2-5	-	CASSLLAGAQETQYF	TGTGCCAGCAGTTTACTAGCGGGGGCCCAAGAGACCCAGTACTTC